The 21 T cell receptor beta chains presented below share a single source sample, sequenced in a study of beta chain features in type 1 diabetes. Findings and limits, study-wide: Shortening that was moderate but significant affected the TCRB CDR3s of Type 1 diabetes patients in all four CD4+ subsets.

The whole isolated RNA underwent reverse transcription, so sequencing captured expressed TCRB transcripts. Only in-frame clones appear in the TCRdb table, and some are missing; sequencing was by immunoSEQ multiplex PCR. The sample consists of about 260,000 clones, about 20% of them appearing once. These receptors have no identified antigens. The sequenced material came from naive CD4+ T cells from blood. The source is a woman in her forties with type 1 diabetes.

The V call is TRBV19, the J call TRBJ1-1; D gene unclear. Germline CDR1 and CDR2: LNHDA and SQIVND (reference sequence). The ends were cut back, 0 bases at V and 9 bases at J, with 11 bases in the middle. The CDR3 runs to 13 residues. CDR3 sequence (DNA): TGTGCCAGTAGTATAGAACCCCCGAGGCAAGCTTTCTTT. It codes for CASSIEPPRQAFF.

The gene calls are TRBV25-1 and TRBJ2-1; D unresolved. CDR3 length: 14 residues. CDR1 is MGHDK and CDR2 is SYGVNS in the germline V gene. V shed 0 bases and J shed 6 bases, with 9 bases lying between them. In DNA, the CDR3 is TGTGCCAGCAGTGAATATTTAGTCGGCAATGAGCAGTTCTTC. This sequence encodes CASSEYLVGNEQFF.

This clone was counted between two and nine times. The chain recombines TRBV7-3 with TRBJ2-1; 8 nucleotides agree with TRBD2. This CDR3 is built from 17 residues. With 5 bases clipped from V and 5 bases from J, the junction kept 14 bases outside the gene matches. The germline gives CDR1 SGHTA, CDR2 FQGTGA. CDR3 region: CASSQGAIAGFDNEQFF. The CDR3 DNA sequence: TGTGCCAGCAGCCAAGGGGCCATAGCGGGGTTCGACAATGAGCAGTTCTTC.

This chain joins TRBV5-1 and TRBJ2-1, with 10 bases matching TRBD1. This CDR3 spans 14 amino acids. CDR1 is SGHRS and CDR2 is YFSETQ in the germline V gene. Trimming took 2 bases from V and 8 from J; bases not matched to a gene: 4. The CDR3 loop reads CASSFSGTGDEQFF. CDR3 in DNA: TGCGCCAGCAGCTTCTCCGGGACAGGGGATGAGCAGTTCTTC.

The chain employs TRBV7-2 and TRBJ1-6, with D tentatively TRBD1 (6 bases). Germline values: CDR1 SGHTA, CDR2 FQGNSA. Trimming stripped 9 bases from V and 4 bases from J, with 10 bases between. The CDR3 contains 13 residues. The DNA for the CDR3 is TGTGCCAGTGGAGGACAGTATAATTCACCCCTCCACTTT. Its translation is CASGGQYNSPLHF.

The rearrangement joins TRBV30 to TRBJ1-1; D call uncertain. Germline V gene data show CDR1 as GTSNPN and CDR2 as SVGIG (reference sequence). V shed 7 bases and J shed 6 bases, with 21 bases lying between them. The CDR3 loop spans 14 amino acids. CDR3 in amino acids: CASTLGDRDAEAFF. The CDR3 DNA reads as TGTGCCTCCACCCTCGGGGATAGGGATGCTGAAGCTTTCTTT.

This sequence joins TRBV6-5 and TRBJ2-7; a weak D match, TRBD2 (5 bases). The CDR3 runs to 12 residues. V was trimmed by 4 bases and J by 8 bases, leaving 12 bases between them. Germline loops: CDR1 MNHEY, CDR2 SVGAGI. The CDR3 DNA reads TGTGCCAGCAGTTCCGACTATATCCAGCAGTACTTC. It yields the protein CASSSDYIQQYF.

The rearrangement joins TRBV9 to TRBJ1-1; possibly TRBD1 for D (5 bases). The germline V gene has CDR1 SGDLS and CDR2 YYNGEE. Trimming cost V 3 bases and J 8 bases, with 20 bases left between them. The CDR3 totals 15 residues. The CDR3 DNA reads TGTGCCAGCAGCGCCGCGGGAGGGGCAAAAACAGAAGCTTTCTTT. Protein: CASSAAGGAKTEAFF.

The chain has TRBV30 and TRBJ2-1, with D tentatively TRBD1 (5 bases). Between the trimmed V and J ends, which lost 0 bases and 0 bases, there was a span of 15 bases. The CDR3 has 17 residues. Germline V gives CDR1 GTSNPN, CDR2 SVGIG (reference sequence). CDR3 coding DNA: TGTGCCTGGAGTGTTGGGCTCAGGGCCAGCTCCTACAATGAGCAGTTCTTC. Translating it yields CAWSVGLRASSYNEQFF.

The CDR3 nucleotides read TGTGCCAGCAGCCTCCCTGAAGGGGTGGACTACACCTTC. It encodes CASSLPEGVDYTF. This chain joins TRBV7-9 and TRBJ1-2; D is possibly TRBD1 (5 bases). Between the trimmed V and J ends, which lost 5 bases and 10 bases, there was a span of 17 bases. Germline V gives CDR1 SEHNR, CDR2 FQNEAQ (reference sequence). The CDR3 loop spans 13 amino acids.

This sequence joins TRBV29-1 and TRBJ2-5; 11 bases match TRBD1. Trimming at V came to 7 bases and at J to 5 bases, leaving 3 bases not matched to a gene. The CDR3 totals 12 residues. Germline V gene data show CDR1 as SQVTM and CDR2 as ANQGSEA. This chain's CDR3 is CSDGQGAETQYF. DNA of the CDR3: TGCAGCGATGGACAGGGGGCCGAGACCCAGTACTTC.

This clone occurred a few times. Within the sample, other DNA sequences also encode this same CDR3. The gene calls are TRBV28 and TRBJ1-2; D remains unclear. Germline V gene lookup returns CDR1 MDHEN and CDR2 SYDVKM. The CDR3 has 13 amino acids. Trimming removed 5 bases at V and 4 bases at J, with 11 bases between. The chain's CDR3 is CASSPTGFYGYTF. The CDR3 DNA is TGTGCCAGCAGTCCCACGGGTTTCTATGGCTACACCTTC.

This clone was detected a few times. The chain combines TRBV5-1 with TRBJ2-7; TRBD1 matches 10 bases. CDR1 and CDR2 (germline): SGHRS, YFSETQ. The trim removed 4 bases at V and 2 bases at J, leaving 6 bases unmatched. This CDR3 comprises 15 residues. The CDR3 DNA reads TGCGCCAGCAGCACGTCCGGGACAGGGGCCTACGAGCAGTACTTC. This translates into CASSTSGTGAYEQYF.

This clone was seen a few times. The J gene is TRBJ1-6, the V gene TRBV28; no clear D. CDR3 length: 14 residues. Germline V gene data show CDR1 as MDHEN and CDR2 as SYDVKM. Trimming shortened V by 1 base and J by 8 bases, and 9 bases separated the two germline ends. The CDR3 region has the DNA TGTGCCAGCAGTTTATTTCGAGCGGATTCACCCCTCCACTTT. Translated: CASSLFRADSPLHF.

This clone has more than one count but fewer than ten. The chain links TRBV11-1 to TRBJ2-3, with a tentative D call TRBD1 (8 bases). The germline V and J ends were trimmed by 5 bases and 4 bases, with 16 bases remaining between them. The germline V gene encodes CDR1 SGHAT and CDR2 FQDESV (reference sequence). This CDR3 is 15 amino acids long. CDR3 residues: CASSKRTGRADTQYF. CDR3 coding DNA: TGTGCCAGCAGCAAACGGACAGGGAGGGCAGATACGCAGTATTTT.

This chain uses TRBV10-3 with TRBJ1-1; D may be TRBD1 (6 bases). Trimming took off 10 bases at V and 0 bases at J, with 12 bases between the two ends. Looked up from germline, CDR1 is ENHRY and CDR2 is SYGVKD. The CDR3 length is 13 residues. CDR3 sequence: CATQQGMNTEAFF. The CDR3 nucleotides are TGTGCCACCCAACAGGGAATGAACACTGAAGCTTTCTTT.

This clone was observed a few times. This rearrangement joins TRBV2 to TRBJ2-5; D perhaps matches TRBD1 (6 bases). CDR1 SNHLY and CDR2 FYNNEI come from the germline V gene. The length of the CDR3 is 13 residues. Trimming stripped 6 bases from V and 3 bases from J, with 11 bases between. The CDR3 here is CASSVTGKETQYF. CDR3 in DNA: TGTGCCAGCAGCGTTACAGGGAAAGAGACCCAGTACTTC.

The chain couples TRBV28 to TRBJ2-1, with 9 bases identical to TRBD2. The trim removed 5 bases at V and 5 bases at J, leaving 10 bases unmatched. This CDR3 contains 16 residues. The germline gives CDR1 MDHEN, CDR2 SYDVKM. As DNA, the CDR3 is TGTGCCAGCAGTCCAAGTCTAGCGGGAAGACACAATGAGCAGTTCTTC. It yields the protein CASSPSLAGRHNEQFF.

This chain connects TRBV18 to TRBJ1-1; unclear D gene. Trimming stripped 1 base from V and 5 bases from J, with 8 bases between. The CDR3 has 13 amino acids. CDR1 and CDR2 (germline): KGHSH, LQKENI. CDR3 bases: TGTGCCAGCTCACCACTAGAGAAAACTGAAGCTTTCTTT. It yields the protein CASSPLEKTEAFF.

The sample holds a few counts of this clone. This chain links TRBV9 with TRBJ2-1, with 7 bases lining up with TRBD2. Looked up from germline, CDR1 is SGDLS and CDR2 is YYNGEE. V lost 3 bases and J lost 0; bases outside the gene matches: 6. This CDR3 region has 16 residues. CDR3 in amino acids: CASSALLASSYNEQFF. The CDR3 DNA reads TGTGCCAGCAGCGCCTTACTAGCGAGCTCCTACAATGAGCAGTTCTTC.

This clone has just a few counts. At the DNA level, this CDR3 is encoded by other sequences in the same sample as well. CDR3 sequence reads: CASSVEGRGNTEAFF. The CDR3 nucleotides read TGTGCCAGCAGCGTAGAAGGAAGGGGGAACACTGAAGCTTTCTTT. The chain carries TRBV9 and TRBJ1-1, with D maybe TRBD1 (5 bases). CDR3 length equals 15 residues. Trimming shortened V by 0 bases and J by 1 base, and 10 bases separated the two germline ends. The germline V gene encodes CDR1 SGDLS and CDR2 YYNGEE.